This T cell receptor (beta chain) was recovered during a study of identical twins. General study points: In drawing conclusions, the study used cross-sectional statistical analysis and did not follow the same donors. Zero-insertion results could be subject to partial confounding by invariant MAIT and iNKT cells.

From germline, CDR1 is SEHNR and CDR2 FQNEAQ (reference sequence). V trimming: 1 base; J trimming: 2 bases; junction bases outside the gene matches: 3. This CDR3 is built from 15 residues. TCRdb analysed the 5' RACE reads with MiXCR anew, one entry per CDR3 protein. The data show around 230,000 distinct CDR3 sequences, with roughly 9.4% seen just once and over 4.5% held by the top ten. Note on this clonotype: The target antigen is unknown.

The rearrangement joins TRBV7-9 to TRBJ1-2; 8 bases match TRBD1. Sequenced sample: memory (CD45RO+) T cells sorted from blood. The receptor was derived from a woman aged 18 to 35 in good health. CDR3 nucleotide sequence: TGTGCCAGCAGCTTAGGCTCAGGGGGCAACTATGGCTACACCTTC. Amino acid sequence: CASSLGSGGNYGYTF. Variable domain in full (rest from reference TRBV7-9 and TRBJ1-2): DTGVSQNPRHKITKRGQNVTFRCDPISEHNRLYWYRQTLGQGPEFLTYFQNEAQLEKSRLLSDRFSAERPKGSFSTLEIQRTEQGDSAMYLCASSLGSGGNYGYTFGSGTRLTVV.